This T cell receptor beta chain was captured by sequencing in a study of T cells in women clearing cervical HPV infection (dated by TCRdb to about 2018). Context from the whole study: The cases were roughly 23 women with histologically confirmed HPV16-related CIN3 or worse, and 2 of those women had invasive cancers. Case blood was taken at the visit when the lesion was first identified, whereas control blood was taken when infection was no longer detected. Among cases, blood sampling came a median of approximately 150 days after lesion detection, with an interquartile range of roughly 80 to 220 days. HLA typing was available for only a few women, so HLA type could not be excluded as a confounder. Cases and controls were matched on age within five years and on year of sample collection. The 25 or so controls were women who cleared a single incident HPV16 infection within 12 months without developing precancer or cancer. Quality controls consisted of five blinded duplicates per group, for a total of 60 or so samples made up of around 50 participants and around ten replicates. Cases had a median age of almost 35 years compared with 38 to 40 for controls, and baseline characteristics showed no significant differences between the groups. The parent cohort enrolled 9,000 to 13,000 women aged 18 or older in Guanacaste, Costa Rica, in about 1993 to 1994 and followed the women for 6 to 7 years. An exploratory proof-of-principle case-control study, nested within the Guanacaste HPV Natural History Study in Costa Rica, was conducted to compare TCR repertoires across cervical HPV16 outcomes. Broader findings and caveats from the paper: Cases were distinguished from controls with an estimated AUC of around 0.85 by random forest classifiers combining richness and V gene abundances. Cases had lower TRBV6-7 relative abundance than controls (about 0.1% versus 0.15%; Bonferroni P = 0.0008). Because of the cross-sectional design, the study could not determine whether the associations came before infection or resulted from infection, and neither effector/memory subsets nor HPV-specific T cells were isolated. TCR repertoire richness was significantly higher in CIN3+ cases than in controls across sequencing depths, while evenness did not differ. Because the number of T cells per sample was unknown, the richness differences could reflect varying T-cell content rather than repertoire biology.

Concerning this clone itself: Which antigen it targets is not known. With the read ending 3 residues before the CDR3 end, the germline J gene is used to fill in that end.

Every participant had a single incident cervical HPV16 infection, and women with prevalent HPV16 infections were excluded. Cervical HPV DNA was detected with MY09/MY11 PCR, and genotyping was done by dot-blot hybridization. Less than 19 mL of heparinized blood was centrifuged, after which the buffy coat was aliquoted, frozen at -30 degrees C, and then stored at -80 degrees C. QIAGEN kits were used to extract genomic DNA from the buffy coat specimens. The immunoSEQ assay used multiplex PCR to amplify TCR beta CDR3 regions from an average of around 1,200 ng of genomic DNA per sample. Primer bias was corrected in the assay by using a complete synthetic TCR repertoire to establish an amplification baseline. The amplicons were sequenced on the Illumina platform. For the original study's pipeline: Sequences were error-corrected by clustering with frequency ratios and a modified nearest-neighbor algorithm, then analyzed in the immunoSEQ Analyzer with IMGT gene definitions. At each rarefaction depth, TCR richness and evenness were averaged across 20 rarefaction repeats, and samples with fewer sequences than that depth were excluded. Relative abundances of V, D and J genes were compared between groups using Wilcoxon rank sum tests, with FDR correction applied. An intraclass correlation of around 96% for TCR richness and an average of roughly 76% across 65 to 80 gene segments were obtained from the blinded duplicates. This immuneACCESS table, as held by TCRdb, lists in-frame sequences with V and J called but not all clones. Of the missing ones, under half trace to an unresolved V gene in checked studies; the others have no known cause. The DNA was the basis for D and trimming; V, J and clone size are from that table. The sample table gives 19,000 or so clones. The biggest ten clones account for roughly an eighth of the sample.

The CDR3 runs 15 amino acids, cysteine and phenylalanine included. Only the CDR3 bases that were read are kept: 36 of them, in frame from base 1. Looking up the germline V gene yields CDR1 MNHGY and CDR2 SAAAGT. Deletion took 7 bases off V and 6 bases off J, with a span of 19 bases between the germline ends. Here the chain combines TRBV6-8 and TRBJ1-5, with the D segment identity uncertain. The specimen sequenced was blood buffy coat. This receptor was taken from a woman aged 18-70 years with a cervical HPV16 infection that either progressed to CIN3+ or cleared (not recorded which). The CDR3 DNA, read in part, is TGTGCCAGCAAAGCCGAGGAAAAAGCGGGTCAGCCC. This gives the protein CASKAEEKAGQP. The entire CDR3 reads CASKAEEKAGQPQHF.